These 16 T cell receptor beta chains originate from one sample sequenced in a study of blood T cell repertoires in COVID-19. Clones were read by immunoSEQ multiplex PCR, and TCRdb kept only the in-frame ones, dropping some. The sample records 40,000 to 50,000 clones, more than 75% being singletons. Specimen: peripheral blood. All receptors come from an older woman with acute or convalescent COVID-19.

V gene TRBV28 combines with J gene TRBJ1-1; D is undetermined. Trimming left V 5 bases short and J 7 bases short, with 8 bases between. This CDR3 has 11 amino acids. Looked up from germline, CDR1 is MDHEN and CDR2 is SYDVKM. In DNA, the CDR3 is TGTGCCAGCAGTAGTAAGAGTGAAGCTTTCTTT. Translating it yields CASSSKSEAFF.

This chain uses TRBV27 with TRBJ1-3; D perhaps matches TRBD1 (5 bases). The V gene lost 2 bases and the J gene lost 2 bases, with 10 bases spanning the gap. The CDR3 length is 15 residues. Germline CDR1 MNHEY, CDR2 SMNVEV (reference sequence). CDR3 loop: CASSLNRGPGNTIYF. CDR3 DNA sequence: TGTGCCAGCAGTTTAAATAGGGGTCCTGGAAACACCATATATTTT.

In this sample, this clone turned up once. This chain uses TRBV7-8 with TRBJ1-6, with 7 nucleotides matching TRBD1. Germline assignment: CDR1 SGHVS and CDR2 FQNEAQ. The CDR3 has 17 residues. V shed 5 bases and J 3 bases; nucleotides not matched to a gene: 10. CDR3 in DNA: TGTGCCAGCAGCGCCGACAGGGACGCCCGCTATAATTCACCCCTCCACTTT. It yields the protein CASSADRDARYNSPLHF.

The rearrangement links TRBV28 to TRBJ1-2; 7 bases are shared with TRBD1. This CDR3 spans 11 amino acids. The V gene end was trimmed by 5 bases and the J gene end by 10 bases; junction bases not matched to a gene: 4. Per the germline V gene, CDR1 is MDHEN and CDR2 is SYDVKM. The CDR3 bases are TGTGCCAGCAGTGTTCAGGGGGACTACACCTTC. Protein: CASSVQGDYTF.

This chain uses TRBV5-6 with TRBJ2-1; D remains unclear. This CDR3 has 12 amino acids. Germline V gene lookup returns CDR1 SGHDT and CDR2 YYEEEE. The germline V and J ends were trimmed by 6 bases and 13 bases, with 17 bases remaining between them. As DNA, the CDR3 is TGTGCCAGCAAAGGTTCGGGTCCAGACCAGTTCTTC. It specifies CASKGSGPDQFF.

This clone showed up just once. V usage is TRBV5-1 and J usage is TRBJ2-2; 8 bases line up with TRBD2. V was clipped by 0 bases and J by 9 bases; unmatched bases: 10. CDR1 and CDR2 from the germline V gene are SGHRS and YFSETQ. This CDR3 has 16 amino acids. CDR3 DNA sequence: TGCGCCAGCAGCTTGGCCGGTAGCGGGACCGCCCGGGAGCTGTTTTTT. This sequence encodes CASSLAGSGTARELFF.

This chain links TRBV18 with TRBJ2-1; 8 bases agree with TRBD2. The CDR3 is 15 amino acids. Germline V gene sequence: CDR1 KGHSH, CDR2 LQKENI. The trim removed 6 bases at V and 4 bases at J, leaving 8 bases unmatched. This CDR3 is CASSTGSGGYNEQFF. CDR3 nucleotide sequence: TGTGCCAGCTCCACCGGAAGCGGGGGATACAATGAGCAGTTCTTC.

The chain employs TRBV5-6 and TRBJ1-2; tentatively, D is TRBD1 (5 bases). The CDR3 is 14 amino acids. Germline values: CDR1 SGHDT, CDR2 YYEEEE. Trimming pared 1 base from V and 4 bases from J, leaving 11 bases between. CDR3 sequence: CASSLPDSFYGYTF. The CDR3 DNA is TGTGCCAGCAGCTTGCCAGACAGTTTCTATGGCTACACCTTC.

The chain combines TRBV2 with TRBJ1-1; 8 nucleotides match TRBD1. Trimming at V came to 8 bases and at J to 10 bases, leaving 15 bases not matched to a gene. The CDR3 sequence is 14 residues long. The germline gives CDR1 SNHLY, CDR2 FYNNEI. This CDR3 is CASCLWDRIRLAFF. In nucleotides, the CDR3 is TGTGCCAGCTGCCTATGGGACAGGATCCGTTTAGCTTTCTTT.

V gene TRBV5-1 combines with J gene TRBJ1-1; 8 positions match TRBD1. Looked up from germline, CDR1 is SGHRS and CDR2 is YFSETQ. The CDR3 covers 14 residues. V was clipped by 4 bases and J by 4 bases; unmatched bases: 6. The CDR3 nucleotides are TGCGCCAGCAGCGAAGCCACAGGGGGCACTGAAGCTTTCTTT. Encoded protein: CASSEATGGTEAFF. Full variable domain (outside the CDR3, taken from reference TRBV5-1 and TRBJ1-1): KAGVTQTPRYLIKTRGQQVTLSCSPISGHRSVSWYQQTPGQGLQFLFEYFSETQRNKGNFPGRFSGRQFSNSRSEMNVSTLELGDSALYLCASSEATGGTEAFFGQGTRLTVV.

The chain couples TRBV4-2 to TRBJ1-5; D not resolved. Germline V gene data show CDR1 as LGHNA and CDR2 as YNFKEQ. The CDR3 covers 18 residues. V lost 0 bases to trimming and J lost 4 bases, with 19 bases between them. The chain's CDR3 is CASSQELLSRGDNQPQHF. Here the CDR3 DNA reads TGTGCCAGCAGCCAAGAACTACTATCTCGCGGGGATAATCAGCCCCAGCATTTT.

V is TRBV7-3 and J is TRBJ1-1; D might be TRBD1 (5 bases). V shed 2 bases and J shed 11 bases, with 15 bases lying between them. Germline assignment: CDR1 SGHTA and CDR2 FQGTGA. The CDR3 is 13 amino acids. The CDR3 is CASSLDWAGTAFF. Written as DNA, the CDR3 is TGTGCCAGCAGCTTAGATTGGGCGGGGACGGCTTTCTTT.

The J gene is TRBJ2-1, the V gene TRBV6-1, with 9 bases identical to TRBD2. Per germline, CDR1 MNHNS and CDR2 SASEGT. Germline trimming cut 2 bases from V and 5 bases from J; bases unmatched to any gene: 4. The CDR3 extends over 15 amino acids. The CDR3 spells CASSERGLANNEQFF. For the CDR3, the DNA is TGTGCCAGCAGTGAAAGGGGACTAGCTAACAATGAGCAGTTCTTC.

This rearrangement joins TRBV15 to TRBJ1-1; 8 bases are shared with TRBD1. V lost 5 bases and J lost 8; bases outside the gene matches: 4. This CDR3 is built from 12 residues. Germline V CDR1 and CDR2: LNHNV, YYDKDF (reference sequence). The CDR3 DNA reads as TGTGCCACCAGCTCCAGGGGGCGGGAAGCTTTCTTT. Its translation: CATSSRGREAFF.

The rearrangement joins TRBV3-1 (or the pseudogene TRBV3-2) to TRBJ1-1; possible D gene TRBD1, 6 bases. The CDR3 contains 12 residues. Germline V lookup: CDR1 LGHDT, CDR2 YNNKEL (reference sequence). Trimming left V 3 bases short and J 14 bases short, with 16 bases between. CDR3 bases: TGTGCCAGCAGCCAGGGGGCAGTGGGAGTCTTCTTT. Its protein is CASSQGAVGVFF.

The CDR3 bases are TGTGCCAGCCAAACACGAGCGGGGGGCTCAGATACGCAGTATTTT. Its protein product is CASQTRAGGSDTQYF. The rearrangement links TRBV2 to TRBJ2-3; 9 nucleotides line up with TRBD2. Germline V gene data show CDR1 as SNHLY and CDR2 as FYNNEI. The CDR3 has 15 residues. After removal of 8 bases from V and 4 bases from J, the junction contained 10 bases not matched to a gene.